The 23 T cell receptor beta chains below come from one sample, sequenced in a study of patients and donors after allogeneic stem cell transplantation. TCRdb redid the calling of the RT-PCR reads with MiXCR, one entry per CDR3 protein. The table has over 25,000 distinct CDR3 sequences, 37% seen once; the top ten hold less than 85%. Sequencing input: blood, either unsorted or a sorted T cell fraction (not recorded which). Receptor source: a human donor who was either an allogeneic HSCT recipient or a stem cell or donor lymphocyte infusion donor (not recorded which). It is not recorded whose cells these are; they may come from a transplant donor.

This clonotype turned up a few times. V usage is TRBV7-6 and J usage is TRBJ2-2; the D call may be TRBD1 or TRBD2 (6 bases each). The V end lost 5 bases, the J end lost 9 bases, and 13 bases lay between the germline ends. The CDR3 runs 13 residues. CDR1 and CDR2 from the germline V gene are SGHVS and FNYEAQ. CDR3 nucleotides: TGTGCCAGCAGCCACCCCGGGGGCAGGGAGCTGTTTTTT. Encoded protein: CASSHPGGRELFF.

This chain links TRBV28 with TRBJ1-1; maybe TRBD1 (5 bases). The CDR3 sequence is 15 residues long. The germline gives CDR1 MDHEN, CDR2 SYDVKM. V lost 2 bases to trimming and J lost 1 base, with 11 bases between them. DNA for the CDR3: TGTGCCAGCAGTTTAGGGGCCCATGGGAACACTGAAGCTTTCTTT. It yields the protein CASSLGAHGNTEAFF.

This sequence joins TRBV2 and TRBJ2-1; TRBD1 aligns across 9 bases. The CDR3 runs 14 residues. Germline assignment: CDR1 SNHLY and CDR2 FYNNEI. J was trimmed by 3 bases and V by 7 bases; bases with no gene match: 4. For the CDR3, the DNA is TGTGCCAGCACCAAGGACAGGGGCTACAATGAGCAGTTCTTC. Translating it yields CASTKDRGYNEQFF.

This chain connects TRBV6-1 to TRBJ1-5, with unresolved D. The germline V gene has CDR1 MNHNS and CDR2 SASEGT. V gave up 7 bases and J gave up 4 bases, with 8 bases separating them. The CDR3 consists of 12 residues. CDR3 sequence reads: CASTVGNQPQHF. DNA of the CDR3: TGTGCCAGCACTGTAGGGAATCAGCCCCAGCATTTT.

The J gene is TRBJ2-5, the V gene TRBV2, with D uncertain. Germline V gives CDR1 SNHLY, CDR2 FYNNEI. V lost 6 bases and J 7 bases, leaving 15 bases between the germline ends. This CDR3 contains 13 residues. The CDR3 sequence is CASRRAPVGTQYF. CDR3 nucleotide sequence: TGTGCCAGCAGGCGAGCGCCGGTCGGGACCCAGTACTTC.

CDR3 region: CASSQLTGEAFF. The CDR3 DNA follows: TGTGCCAGCAGCCAACTGACCGGGGAGGCGTTCTTC. The chain joins TRBV4-2 to TRBJ2-1, with a tentative D call TRBD2 (6 bases). The CDR3 has 12 residues. V shed 2 bases and J shed 15 bases, with 14 bases lying between them. Germline values: CDR1 LGHNA, CDR2 YNFKEQ.

The chain employs TRBV5-1 and TRBJ1-5; D is unresolved. Per the germline V gene, CDR1 is SGHRS and CDR2 is YFSETQ. The CDR3 totals 15 residues. Trimming stripped 4 bases from V and 1 base from J, with 12 bases between. The CDR3 nucleotides are TGCGCCAGCAGCCCCGAGACCGGGAGCAATCAGCCCCAGCATTTT. As protein: CASSPETGSNQPQHF.

This clonotype was observed once. The V gene is TRBV24-1, the J gene TRBJ2-7, with D unresolved. V lost 4 bases, J lost 6 bases, and 12 bases lay in between. The CDR3 has 13 amino acids. Germline CDR1 is KGHDR and CDR2 is SFDVKD. The CDR3 DNA is TGTGCCACCAGTGAACCCGCAACGGGCGAGCAGTACTTC. Encoded protein: CATSEPATGEQYF.

This clonotype was found a few times. The rearrangement links TRBV14 to TRBJ1-6; D remains unclear. V was shortened by 1 base and J by 13 bases, with 8 bases between the two germline ends. Germline CDR1 SGHDN, CDR2 FVKESK. CDR3 length equals 12 residues. The CDR3 region has the DNA TGTGCCAGCAGCCAAGTTCACCGGCCCCTCCACTTT. Encoded protein: CASSQVHRPLHF.

The chain has TRBV28 and TRBJ1-1, with a tentative D call TRBD1 (5 bases). Trimming stripped 3 bases from V and 0 bases from J, with 14 bases between. CDR1 and CDR2 (germline): MDHEN, SYDVKM. The CDR3 loop spans 16 amino acids. CDR3 loop: CASSFGAGEMNTEAFF. The CDR3 nucleotides are TGTGCCAGCAGTTTCGGGGCAGGCGAGATGAACACTGAAGCTTTCTTT.

The table lists this clonotype with a few counts. The rearrangement uses TRBV15 and TRBJ2-7; TRBD1 agrees at 10 bases. In germline, CDR1 is LNHNV, CDR2 YYDKDF (reference sequence). V was pared by 1 base and J by 0 bases, with 3 bases of the junction left unmatched. The CDR3 is made up of 16 amino acids. The CDR3, as DNA: TGTGCCACCAGCAGAGGGGGACAGGGGAGCTCCTACGAGCAGTACTTC. Translating gives CATSRGGQGSSYEQYF.

This sequence joins TRBV14 and TRBJ1-3; D unresolved. V lost 3 bases and J lost 7, with 4 bases in between. The CDR3 has 11 amino acids. Germline V lookup: CDR1 SGHDN, CDR2 FVKESK. The CDR3 sequence: CASSHGNTIYF. The CDR3 nucleotides read TGTGCCAGCAGCCACGGGAACACCATATATTTT. The full variable domain, with the rest looked up from reference TRBV14 and TRBJ1-3, is EAGVTQFPSHSVIEKGQTVTLRCDPISGHDNLYWYRRVMGKEIKFLLHFVKESKQDESGMPNNRFLAERTGGTYSTLKVQPAELEDSGVYFCASSHGNTIYFGEGSWLTVV.

There are a few counts of this clonotype. V and J are TRBV5-8 and TRBJ1-2; D is ambiguous. The V gene lost 4 bases and the J gene lost 3 bases, with 16 bases spanning the gap. The CDR3 sequence is 15 residues long. In germline, CDR1 is SGHTS, CDR2 YDEGEE. The CDR3 DNA sequence: TGTGCCAGCAGCCCCCCGTTCGGCAGACACTATGGCTACACCTTC. It specifies CASSPPFGRHYGYTF.

The chain links TRBV29-1 to TRBJ2-5; D remains unclear. Deletions cut 6 bases from V and 0 bases from J, with 11 bases between. CDR1 is SQVTM, CDR2 ANQGSEA, per germline. This CDR3 spans 13 amino acids. The CDR3 region has the DNA TGCAGCGTGCAAAGAGTGTACCAAGAGACCCAGTACTTC. Amino acids: CSVQRVYQETQYF.

The chain carries TRBV27 and TRBJ1-3, with no clear D. Trimming took off 3 bases at V and 3 bases at J, with 9 bases between the two ends. Per germline, CDR1 MNHEY and CDR2 SMNVEV (reference sequence). The CDR3 extends over 14 amino acids. CDR3 DNA: TGTGCCAGCAGTTTCGGAGGGAATGGAAACACCATATATTTT. Amino acids: CASSFGGNGNTIYF.

This sequence joins TRBV6-2 or TRBV6-3 and TRBJ2-3, with D perhaps TRBD2 (6 bases). Trimming stripped 3 bases from V and 2 bases from J, with 12 bases between. The CDR3 spans 15 residues. Germline CDR1 and CDR2: MNHEY and SVGEGT. CDR3 sequence: CASSYGGAFTDTQYF. The DNA of the CDR3 is TGTGCCAGCAGTTATGGAGGGGCGTTCACAGATACGCAGTATTTT.

This chain uses TRBV5-1 with TRBJ1-4; D is unclear. V was cut by 5 bases and J by 4 bases, with 12 bases left in between. CDR1 and CDR2 from the germline V gene are SGHRS and YFSETQ. The CDR3 loop spans 14 amino acids. The chain's CDR3 is CASRPLWDNEKLFF. The CDR3 DNA reads TGCGCCAGCAGACCCCTCTGGGATAATGAAAAACTGTTTTTT.

The rearrangement links TRBV20-1 to TRBJ1-4; D is uncertain. Germline assignment: CDR1 DFQATT and CDR2 SNEGSKA (reference sequence). This CDR3 is built from 10 residues. V shed 3 bases and J shed 11 bases, with 7 bases lying between them. CDR3 DNA: TGCAGTGCTAGCCGGGAGAAACTGTTTTTT. Translating it yields CSASREKLFF.

In its sample, this clonotype was seen a few times. The rearrangement joins TRBV5-1 to TRBJ2-1; TRBD2 matches 16 bases. CDR3 length: 18 amino acids. V trimming: 7 bases; J trimming: 1 base; junction bases outside the gene matches: 8. Germline V lookup: CDR1 SGHRS, CDR2 YFSETQ. The CDR3: CASFPGLAGGPSYNEQFF. DNA for the CDR3: TGCGCCAGCTTCCCGGGACTAGCGGGAGGGCCGTCCTACAATGAGCAGTTCTTC.

This clonotype was counted ten times or more. V usage is TRBV27 and J usage is TRBJ2-2; D not resolved. From germline, CDR1 is MNHEY and CDR2 SMNVEV (reference sequence). The CDR3 has 13 amino acids. Trimming stripped 7 bases from V and 0 bases from J, with 6 bases between. In DNA form, the CDR3 reads TGTGCCAGCACCCCTTCGAACACCGGGGAGCTGTTTTTT. Protein sequence: CASTPSNTGELFF.

The chain is built from TRBV11-3 and TRBJ1-1; a possible D gene is TRBD1 (6 bases). Trimming cost V 3 bases and J 1 base, with 9 bases left between them. This CDR3 is 14 amino acids long. The germline V gene encodes CDR1 SGHNT and CDR2 YENEEA. CDR3 DNA: TGTGCCAGCAGCTTCGGGGGCCAGAACACTGAAGCTTTCTTT. Translated: CASSFGGQNTEAFF.

This sequence joins TRBV7-9 and TRBJ2-7; the match to TRBD2 covers 10 bases. Germline assignment: CDR1 SEHNR and CDR2 FQNEAQ (reference sequence). The CDR3 extends over 14 amino acids. V lost 8 bases and J lost 6; bases outside the gene matches: 10. The CDR3, as DNA: TGTGCCAGCTCTTTAGCGGGAGGACGGCGCGAGCAGTACTTC. As protein: CASSLAGGRREQYF.

This chain joins TRBV29-1 and TRBJ1-2, with a weak D call TRBD1 (5 bases). CDR3 length: 14 residues. CDR1 is SQVTM and CDR2 is ANQGSEA in the germline V gene. V lost 5 bases to trimming and J lost 4 bases, with 17 bases between them. The CDR3 sequence: CSVLKQGGTYGYTF. The DNA for the CDR3 is TGCAGCGTTTTGAAGCAGGGTGGTACCTATGGCTACACCTTC.